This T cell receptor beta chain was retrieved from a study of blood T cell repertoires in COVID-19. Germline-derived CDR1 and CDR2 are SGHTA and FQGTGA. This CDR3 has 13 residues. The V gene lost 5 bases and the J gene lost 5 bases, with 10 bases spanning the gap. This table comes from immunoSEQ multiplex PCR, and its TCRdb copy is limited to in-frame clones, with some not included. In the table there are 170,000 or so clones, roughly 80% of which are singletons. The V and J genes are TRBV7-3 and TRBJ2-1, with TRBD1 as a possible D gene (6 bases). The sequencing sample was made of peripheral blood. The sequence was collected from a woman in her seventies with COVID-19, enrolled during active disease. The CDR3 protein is CASSKRTDNEQFF. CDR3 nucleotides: TGTGCCAGCAGCAAACGGACAGACAATGAGCAGTTCTTC. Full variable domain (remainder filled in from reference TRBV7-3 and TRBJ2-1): GAGVSQTPSNKVTEKGKYVELRCDPISGHTALYWYRQSLGQGPEFLIYFQGTGAADDSGLPNDRFFAVRPEGSVSTLKIQRTERGDSAVYLCASSKRTDNEQFFGPGTRLTVL.